This T cell receptor (beta chain) was sequenced in a study of regulatory T cells in long-lasting Graves disease. The time point was: newly diagnosed GD, antithyroid drugs for less than 3 months. Following extraction of RNA from PBMCs, that RNA was used to make the TCR library. This clonotype was recorded at least ten times. Library construction for TCR beta used iRepertoire HTBI primers and Arm-PCR of CDR3 regions. TCRdb re-derived calls from the multiplex PCR reads in MiXCR, one entry per CDR3 protein. Here the sample spans roughly 560,000 distinct CDR3 sequences, 15% to 20% being singletons. Trimming cost V 0 bases and J 1 base, with 15 bases left between them. The CDR3 totals 17 residues. CDR1 is SGHAT, CDR2 FQNNGV, per germline. The sample was also reused in another study, on T cells in Graves' hyperthyroidism and ophthalmopathy.

This TCR was recovered from a middle-aged woman with Graves disease. V gene TRBV11-2 combines with J gene TRBJ1-1, with D perhaps matching TRBD1 (5 bases). Sequenced here: peripheral blood mononuclear cells (PBMCs), sampled at new diagnosis, from a patient treated with antithyroid drugs. The CDR3 DNA reads TGTGCCAGCAGCTTAGATGGGGACTCTGTACCGAACACTGAAGCTTTCTTT. Amino acid sequence: CASSLDGDSVPNTEAFF.